Following are 9 T cell receptor beta chains from one sample sequenced in a study of blood T cells in healthy people across ages. A sample-barcoded 5' primer and a J-beta primer mix were used in a second PCR of about 7 to 12 cycles. TCRdb re-derived calls from the 5' RACE reads in MiXCR, one entry per CDR3 protein. The sample consists of 1.5 million to 1.9 million distinct CDR3 sequences, approximately 43% of them appearing once. Sequenced: blood. These receptors originate from a woman aged 18 to 35 in good health.

V is TRBV12-3 or TRBV12-4 and J is TRBJ1-1; D not certain. Trimming took 9 bases from V and 5 from J, leaving 16 bases between them. This CDR3 region has 13 residues. CDR3 sequence (DNA): TGTGCCAGTAATGCGCAGGTGGGAACTGAAGCTTTCTTT. Its protein product is CASNAQVGTEAFF.

The sample holds a few counts of this clonotype. J is TRBJ1-2 and V is TRBV5-1; D possibly corresponds to TRBD1 (6 bases). CDR3 length: 15 amino acids. In germline, CDR1 is SGHRS, CDR2 YFSETQ. V was clipped by 1 base and J by 2 bases, with 12 bases between them. The CDR3 reads CASSLSPGENYGYTF. In DNA, the CDR3 is TGCGCCAGCAGCTTGTCGCCAGGGGAAAACTATGGCTACACCTTC.

There are a few counts of this clonotype. V and J are TRBV29-1 and TRBJ1-1; the match to TRBD1 covers 10 bases. CDR1 and CDR2 (germline): SQVTM, ANQGSEA. The CDR3 loop spans 15 amino acids. Trimming took 3 bases from V and 2 from J; bases not matched to a gene: 6. The DNA of the CDR3 is TGCAGCGTTGAGGGGTGGGACAGGGGTAACACTGAAGCTTTCTTT. It codes for CSVEGWDRGNTEAFF.

The J gene is TRBJ1-2, the V gene TRBV20-1, with D unresolved. The CDR3 extends over 12 amino acids. With 3 bases removed from V and 2 bases from J, the gap between germline ends came to 7 bases. Germline lookup yields CDR1 DFQATT and CDR2 SNEGSKA (reference sequence). The CDR3 DNA reads as TGCAGTGCTAGGCCGGGGAACTATGGCTACACCTTC. Its translation is CSARPGNYGYTF.

The chain couples TRBV4-3 to TRBJ2-7; 7 positions match TRBD1. The germline V gene encodes CDR1 LGHNA and CDR2 YSLEER. The V and J ends lost 3 bases and 0 bases, in that order; junction bases with no gene match: 8. The CDR3 runs to 16 residues. The CDR3 loop reads CASSQATWTGSYEQYF. The CDR3 DNA reads TGCGCCAGCAGCCAGGCCACCTGGACAGGCTCCTACGAGCAGTACTTC.

In DNA form, the CDR3 reads TGCAGCGCCATACCAGGGGGGGGGTACAATGAGCAGTTCTTC. Protein product: CSAIPGGGYNEQFF. The chain combines TRBV20-1 with TRBJ2-1, with D possibly being TRBD1 or TRBD2 (7 bases each). The CDR3 consists of 14 residues. Per germline, CDR1 DFQATT and CDR2 SNEGSKA (reference sequence).

The chain joins TRBV25-1 to TRBJ2-1; D unresolved. From germline, CDR1 is MGHDK and CDR2 SYGVNS. The V end lost 2 bases, the J end lost 0 bases, and 11 bases lay between the germline ends. The CDR3 is made up of 16 amino acids. The CDR3: CASSEANGGSYNEQFF. The CDR3 DNA is TGTGCCAGCAGTGAAGCGAATGGCGGCTCCTACAATGAGCAGTTCTTC.

The chain couples TRBV28 to TRBJ2-1; a possible D gene is TRBD1 (5 bases). The germline gives CDR1 MDHEN, CDR2 SYDVKM. This CDR3 comprises 12 residues. V lost 6 bases, J lost 6 bases, and 9 bases lay in between. The CDR3: CASRVDTNEQFF. The CDR3, as DNA: TGTGCCAGCAGAGTGGACACCAATGAGCAGTTCTTC.

The chain is built from TRBV24-1 and TRBJ2-1; no reliable D call. The CDR3 has 13 amino acids. The V end was cut by 9 bases, the J end by 0 bases, with 8 bases between. Germline CDR1 and CDR2: KGHDR and SFDVKD. The CDR3 sequence: CATGQSSYNEQFF. The DNA of the CDR3 is TGTGCCACCGGGCAGAGCTCCTACAATGAGCAGTTCTTC.